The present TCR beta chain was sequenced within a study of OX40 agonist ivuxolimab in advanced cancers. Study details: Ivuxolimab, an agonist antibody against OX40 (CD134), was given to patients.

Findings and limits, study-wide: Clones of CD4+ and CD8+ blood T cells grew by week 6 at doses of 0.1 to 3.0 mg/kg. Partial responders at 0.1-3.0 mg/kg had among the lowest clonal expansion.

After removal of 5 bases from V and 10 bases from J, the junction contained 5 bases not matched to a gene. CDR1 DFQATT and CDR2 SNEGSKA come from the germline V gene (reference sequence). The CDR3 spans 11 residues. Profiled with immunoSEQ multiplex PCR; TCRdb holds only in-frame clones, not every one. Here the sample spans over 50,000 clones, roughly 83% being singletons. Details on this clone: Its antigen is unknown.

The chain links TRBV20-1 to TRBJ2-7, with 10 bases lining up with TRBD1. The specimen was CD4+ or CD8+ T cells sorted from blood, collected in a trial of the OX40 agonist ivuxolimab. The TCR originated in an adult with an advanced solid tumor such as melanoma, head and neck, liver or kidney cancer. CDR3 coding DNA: TGCAGTGCTGGACAGGGGGACGGTCAGTACTTC. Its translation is CSAGQGDGQYF.